The present T cell receptor (beta chain) was sequenced within a study of cytomegalovirus exposure and HLA in healthy donors. Use of 60 Vbeta and 13 Jbeta primers characterized the PCR. Only in-frame clones appear in the TCRdb table, and some are missing; sequencing was by immunoSEQ multiplex PCR. Among approximately 150,000 clones, 68% were seen once, and the ten largest hold about 1.3%. With V trimmed by 0 bases and J by 2 bases, 4 bases remained unmatched. Germline V lookup: CDR1 SGHDT, CDR2 YYEEEE. CDR3 size: 16 residues. The J gene is TRBJ1-2, the V gene TRBV5-6; 10 nucleotides line up with TRBD1. Specimen: PBMCs. The sequence was obtained from a man between 50 and 59 years old in good health and CMV-seronegative. The CDR3 DNA is TGTGCCAGCAGCTTGGGCCGACAGGGGGCAAACTATGGCTACACCTTC. Its protein product is CASSLGRQGANYGYTF.